The 10 T cell receptor beta chains reported below all come from one sample, sequenced in a study of tumor-infiltrating lymphocytes in localized non-small cell lung cancer. Produced via immunoSEQ multiplex PCR; TCRdb's table is partial and in-frame only. The repertoire holds about 11,000 clones, 55% to 80% seen once, with about 9.1% in the top ten. Input material: lung tumor tissue. The receptors were gathered from a human donor with non-small cell lung cancer.

The genes are TRBV18 and TRBJ2-1; no clear D. Per the germline V gene, CDR1 is KGHSH and CDR2 is LQKENI. The CDR3 spans 16 residues. V was trimmed by 0 bases and J by 0 bases, leaving 9 bases between them. CDR3 DNA: TGTGCCAGCTCACCACCGGCATCCAACTCCTACAATGAGCAGTTCTTC. This translates into CASSPPASNSYNEQFF. The whole variable domain, filled in from reference TRBV18 and TRBJ2-1, reads NAGVMQNPRHLVRRRGQEARLRCSPMKGHSHVYWYRQLPEEGLKFMVYLQKENIIDESGMPKERFSAEFPKEGPSILRIQQVVRGDSAAYFCASSPPASNSYNEQFFGPGTRLTVL.

In its sample, this clone was seen a few times. This chain joins TRBV7-8 and TRBJ2-5, with 8 nucleotides matching TRBD1. V lost 5 bases and J lost 4; bases outside the gene matches: 9. Looked up from germline, CDR1 is SGHVS and CDR2 is FQNEAQ. The CDR3 length is 15 residues. Here the CDR3 DNA reads TGTGCCAGCAGCCACCTGGACAGGGCAGGAGAGACCCAGTACTTC. It translates to CASSHLDRAGETQYF.

The CDR3 DNA reads TGTGCCATCAGCCTTAGGGTGGAAACAGATACGCAGTATTTT. This sequence encodes CAISLRVETDTQYF. The rearrangement uses TRBV10-3 and TRBJ2-3; D is uncertain. The germline V gene has CDR1 ENHRY and CDR2 SYGVKD. The V end lost 6 bases, the J end lost 3 bases, and 13 bases lay between the germline ends. The CDR3 has 14 residues.

This clone was observed a few times. The rearrangement uses TRBV6-1 and TRBJ1-2; no reliable D call. Germline V gene data show CDR1 as MNHNS and CDR2 as SASEGT. The V end lost 2 bases, the J end lost 8 bases, and 9 bases lay between the germline ends. The CDR3 length is 12 residues. CDR3 sequence: CASSELGWGYTF. Written as DNA, the CDR3 is TGTGCCAGCAGTGAATTGGGATGGGGCTACACCTTC.

The chain has TRBV7-2 and TRBJ1-1; TRBD1 aligns across 7 bases. Germline CDR1 SGHTA, CDR2 FQGNSA. Trimming took 2 bases from V and 4 from J; bases not matched to a gene: 4. CDR3 length: 14 amino acids. The CDR3 loop reads CASSLRRQGTEAFF. CDR3 bases: TGTGCCAGCAGCTTAAGAAGACAGGGCACTGAAGCTTTCTTT.

This chain links TRBV12-5 with TRBJ1-2; D call uncertain. The CDR3 totals 14 residues. From germline, CDR1 is LGHNT and CDR2 FRNRAP. V dropped 1 base and J dropped 4 bases, with 10 bases sitting between them. The CDR3 nucleotides are TGTGCTAGTGGTTTGGCTCAGGAGAGCTATGGCTACACCTTC. This encodes CASGLAQESYGYTF.

This clone was detected only a few times. The V and J genes are TRBV11-2 and TRBJ2-5; 13 bases map to TRBD2. CDR1 and CDR2 from the germline V gene are SGHAT and FQNNGV. V was pared by 4 bases and J by 5 bases, with 4 bases of the junction left unmatched. CDR3 length equals 15 residues. This CDR3 reads CASSSGLAGEETQYF. DNA of the CDR3: TGTGCCAGCAGCTCTGGACTAGCGGGAGAGGAGACCCAGTACTTC. The variable domain in full, with the rest retrieved from reference TRBV11-2 and TRBJ2-5, is EAGVAQSPRYKIIEKRQSVAFWCNPISGHATLYWYQQILGQGPKLLIQFQNNGVVDDSQLPKDRFSAERLKGVDSTLKIQPAKLEDSAVYLCASSSGLAGEETQYFGPGTRLLVL.

The chain couples TRBV7-9 to TRBJ2-1; perhaps TRBD1 as D (5 bases). V was pared by 2 bases and J by 6 bases, with 11 bases between. The V gene's germline CDR1 is SEHNR and CDR2 FQNEAQ (reference sequence). The CDR3 length is 14 residues. CDR3 bases: TGTGCCAGCAGCTTATCGAAAGGGGTCAATGAGCAGTTCTTC. As protein: CASSLSKGVNEQFF. The entire variable domain, with the rest obtained from reference TRBV7-9 and TRBJ2-1, is as follows: DTGVSQNPRHKITKRGQNVTFRCDPISEHNRLYWYRQTLGQGPEFLTYFQNEAQLEKSRLLSDRFSAERPKGSFSTLEIQRTEQGDSAMYLCASSLSKGVNEQFFGPGTRLTVL.

This chain links TRBV10-2 with TRBJ1-2; a possible D gene is TRBD1 (5 bases). The V gene's germline CDR1 is WSHSY and CDR2 SAAADI. V was trimmed by 2 bases and J by 4 bases, leaving 11 bases between them. The CDR3 has 14 amino acids. CDR3 region: CASSETGSGYGYTF. The DNA for the CDR3 is TGCGCCAGCAGTGAGACAGGATCCGGCTATGGCTACACCTTC.

This rearrangement joins TRBV19 to TRBJ2-1; D is undetermined. Germline V gene sequence: CDR1 LNHDA, CDR2 SQIVND (reference sequence). This CDR3 has 11 residues. V dropped 4 bases and J dropped 6 bases, with 4 bases sitting between them. CDR3 nucleotides: TGTGCCAGTAGTACGATCAATGAGCAGTTCTTC. Translation: CASSTINEQFF.